The 26 T cell receptor beta chains in this list originate from one sample, sequenced in a study of blood T cells in healthy people across ages. With a J-beta primer mix and a sample-barcoded 5' primer, a second PCR ran about 7 to 12 cycles. TCRdb fed the 5' RACE reads into MiXCR, producing one record per CDR3 protein. The table shows about 730,000 distinct CDR3 sequences, with approximately 43% occurring only once. Specimen: blood. These TCRs come from an older woman in good health.

V gene TRBV6-1 combines with J gene TRBJ1-1; TRBD1 is a possible D gene (5 bases). Germline V lookup: CDR1 MNHNS, CDR2 SASEGT. The germline V and J ends were trimmed by 3 bases and 5 bases, with 10 bases remaining between them. This CDR3 spans 13 amino acids. DNA for the CDR3: TGTGCCAGCAGTGAGTTCAGGGAGACTGAAGCTTTCTTT. Its translation: CASSEFRETEAFF.

This clonotype was observed a few times. V usage is TRBV3-1 and J usage is TRBJ1-5; no definite D call. The CDR3 contains 15 residues. The ends were cut back, 1 base at V and 3 bases at J, with 10 bases in the middle. CDR1 and CDR2 (germline): LGHDT, YNNKEL (reference sequence). CDR3 nucleotides: TGTGCCAGCAGCCAAGGACTGCAGGTCAATCAGCCCCAGCATTTT. It translates to CASSQGLQVNQPQHF.

The rearrangement uses TRBV21-1 and TRBJ1-5; the D call of TRBD1 is as the table states it, not checked on the DNA. TRBV21-1 is annotated as a pseudogene. This CDR3 comprises 20 residues. DNA of the CDR3: TGTGCCAGCAGCGCCATATCCGGGACAGGGGTCGAGTATAGCAATCAGCCCCAGCATTTT. It yields the protein CASSAISGTGVEYSNQPQHF.

The V call is TRBV3-1, the J call TRBJ2-4; D is possibly TRBD2 (6 bases). The DNA end lines up better with TRBJ2-5; the J call may be wrong. This CDR3 region has 13 residues. The V gene's germline CDR1 is LGHDT and CDR2 YNNKEL (reference sequence). In DNA form, the CDR3 reads TGTGCCACCCTGGGGACTGGAAGAGAGACCCAGTACTTC. It is translated as CATLGTGRETQYF.

About this clonotype: One end of the junction is discordant with germline, which a read error may explain. The chain recombines TRBV12-3 or TRBV12-4 with TRBJ1-2, with 7 bases fitting TRBD1. The CDR3 runs to 14 residues. Here the CDR3 DNA reads TGCGCCAGCAGCCTTACACAGGGGCGGGATGGCTACACCTTC. Translation gives CASSLTQGRDGYTF.

The chain links TRBV20-1 to TRBJ2-3; the match to TRBD2 covers 10 bases. The CDR3 spans 15 residues. Losses at the gene ends were 4 bases for V and 1 base for J; bases not matched to a gene: 5. The germline V gene encodes CDR1 DFQATT and CDR2 SNEGSKA (reference sequence). In DNA form, the CDR3 reads TGCAGTGCTATGTCTAGCGGGGGAGGCACAGATACGCAGTATTTT. It codes for CSAMSSGGGTDTQYF.

In this sample, this clonotype turned up a few times. The chain employs TRBV2 and TRBJ1-1, with 10 bases lining up with TRBD1. Germline CDR1 SNHLY, CDR2 FYNNEI. The ends lost 3 bases at V and 5 bases at J; junction bases unmatched: 3. The CDR3 runs to 14 residues. The CDR3 protein is CASSEGQGRTEAFF. CDR3 nucleotides: TGTGCCAGCAGTGAGGGACAGGGGAGGACTGAAGCTTTCTTT.

This clonotype turned up a few times. This chain joins TRBV2 and TRBJ1-4, with D tentatively TRBD1 (6 bases). The CDR3 runs 14 residues. Germline loops: CDR1 SNHLY, CDR2 FYNNEI. The V end was cut by 4 bases, the J end by 7 bases, with 13 bases between. CDR3 sequence reads: CASSAQGSGEKLFF. The CDR3 nucleotides read TGTGCCAGCAGTGCACAGGGAAGCGGTGAAAAACTGTTTTTT.

The V call is TRBV6-7, the J call TRBJ2-7; D unresolved. TRBV6-7 is an open reading frame, and its role is uncertain. V was trimmed by 8 bases and J by 4 bases, leaving 0 bases between them. The CDR3 covers 8 residues. The chain's CDR3 is CASYEQYF. DNA for the CDR3: TGTGCCAGCTACGAGCAGTACTTC.

This clonotype has just a few counts. The rearrangement links TRBV6-2 or TRBV6-3 to TRBJ2-7; D is perhaps TRBD2 (5 bases). The CDR3 is 13 residues long. Trimming took off 5 bases at V and 3 bases at J, with 11 bases between the two ends. Germline V CDR1 and CDR2: MNHEY, SVGEGT. This CDR3 is CASSRTQYYEQYF. CDR3 bases: TGTGCCAGCAGTAGGACTCAGTACTACGAGCAGTACTTC.

V and J are TRBV7-2 and TRBJ2-7; a weak D match, TRBD2 (5 bases). The CDR3 spans 14 residues. The germline V gene encodes CDR1 SGHTA and CDR2 FQGNSA. Trimming took 5 bases from V and 3 from J, leaving 14 bases between them. CDR3 sequence (DNA): TGTGCCAGCAGCCCCGGGGTCCCAAACTACGAGCAGTACTTC. Amino acids: CASSPGVPNYEQYF.

This chain uses TRBV14 with TRBJ2-5; TRBD1 matches 7 bases. The ends lost 8 bases at V and 0 bases at J; junction bases unmatched: 9. The CDR3 has 15 residues. The V gene's germline CDR1 is SGHDN and CDR2 FVKESK. The DNA for the CDR3 is TGTGCCAGCTCTTCATCGGACAGGTACCAAGAGACCCAGTACTTC. Translation gives CASSSSDRYQETQYF.

This clonotype showed up just a few times. The chain uses TRBV12-5 and TRBJ2-5, with unresolved D. Trimming removed 0 bases from V and 4 bases from J, with 21 bases in between. CDR3 length: 18 residues. Germline V gene data show CDR1 as LGHNT and CDR2 as FRNRAP. CDR3 sequence reads: CASGLVLDERVDSETQYF. The DNA of the CDR3 is TGTGCTAGTGGTTTGGTACTGGACGAGAGAGTCGATTCAGAGACCCAGTACTTC. The variable domain in full, completed from reference TRBV12-5 and TRBJ2-5, reads DARVTQTPRHKVTEMGQEVTMRCQPILGHNTVFWYRQTMMQGLELLAYFRNRAPLDDSGMPKDRFSAEMPDATLATLKIQPSEPRDSAVYFCASGLVLDERVDSETQYFGPGTRLLVL.

This clonotype occurred a few times. A much larger clone lies a single base off, so this may be a read error. The chain couples TRBV6-6 to TRBJ2-1, with D uncertain. The end of the DNA fits TRBJ2-7 better, so the J call may be wrong. This CDR3 has 13 amino acids. Germline values: CDR1 MNHNY, CDR2 SVGAGI (reference sequence). CDR3 nucleotides: TGTGCCAGCAGTACCGAGGCCTACAATGAGCAGTACTTC. Its translation: CASSTEAYNEQYF.

The CDR3 nucleotides are TGTGCCAGCAGCCCGGGACCATTCTACGAGCAGTACTTC. As protein: CASSPGPFYEQYF. The V call is TRBV12-3 or TRBV12-4, the J call TRBJ2-7; D possibly uses TRBD1 or TRBD2 (5 bases each). V lost 6 bases and J 3 bases, leaving 12 bases between the germline ends. This CDR3 contains 13 residues.

The chain employs TRBV18 and TRBJ1-2; 8 bases align to TRBD1. CDR3 length: 15 residues. The trim removed 3 bases at V and 1 base at J, leaving 4 bases unmatched. Germline V CDR1 and CDR2: KGHSH, LQKENI. The DNA for the CDR3 is TGTGCCAGCTCACCCGGGACAGGTCTTAACTATGGCTACACCTTC. Its protein product is CASSPGTGLNYGYTF.

This clonotype showed up just a few times. The chain joins TRBV7-9 to TRBJ2-5, with a tentative D call TRBD1 (5 bases). Gene TRBJ2-7 matches the end of the DNA better, so the J call may be wrong. This CDR3 has 16 amino acids. Germline V CDR1 and CDR2: SEHNR, FQNEAQ (reference sequence). CDR3 nucleotide sequence: TGTGCCAGCAGCTTAGCGCTCTCGACAGATCTCTACGAGCAGTACTTC. Translated, it gives CASSLALSTDLYEQYF.

The chain has TRBV6-1 and TRBJ2-7, with 7 bases that match TRBD1. Germline V lookup: CDR1 MNHNS, CDR2 SASEGT. CDR3 length: 15 amino acids. V gave up 5 bases and J gave up 2 bases; unmatched junction bases: 9. The CDR3 DNA sequence: TGTGCCAGCAGTCCCTCAGGGGGACAGACCTACGAGCAGTACTTC. This encodes CASSPSGGQTYEQYF.

This clonotype was seen repeatedly, ten times or more. V is TRBV9 and J is TRBJ2-5; TRBD2 agrees at 11 bases. Germline values: CDR1 SGDLS, CDR2 YYNGEE. The J segment lost 3 bases and the V segment lost 0 bases, leaving 4 bases of the junction unmatched. There are 16 residues in the CDR3. Written as DNA, the CDR3 is TGTGCCAGCAGCGTAGCGGCTAGCGGGGGGAAAGAGACCCAGTACTTC. Translated: CASSVAASGGKETQYF. Supplemented by reference TRBV9 and TRBJ2-5, the full variable domain reads DSGVTQTPKHLITATGQRVTLRCSPRSGDLSVYWYQQSLDQGLQFLIQYYNGEERAKGNILERFSAQQFPDLHSELNLSSLELGDSALYFCASSVAASGGKETQYFGPGTRLLVL.

This clonotype was found a few times. CDR3 nucleotide sequence: TGTGCCAGCAGCAAATGGGCCCTGGTGGGCACAGATACGCAGTATTTT. Translating it yields CASSKWALVGTDTQYF. The V gene is TRBV21-1, the J gene TRBJ2-3. TRBV21-1 is described as a pseudogene. The CDR3 is 16 residues long.

This clonotype was detected a few times. CDR3 coding DNA: TGTGCCAGCAGGGATTGGACAGGGACCAACACTGAAGCTTTCTTT. Encoded protein: CASRDWTGTNTEAFF. The J gene is TRBJ1-1, the V gene TRBV12-3 or TRBV12-4; 8 bases are shared with TRBD1. The J segment lost 2 bases and the V segment lost 6 bases, leaving 8 bases of the junction unmatched. This CDR3 is built from 15 residues.

The V gene is TRBV7-2, the J gene TRBJ2-3, with 8 bases that match TRBD2. Trimming at V came to 5 bases and at J to 4 bases, leaving 11 bases not matched to a gene. The CDR3 loop spans 16 amino acids. Germline CDR1 and CDR2: SGHTA and FQGNSA. The CDR3 spells CASSPIAGLAADTQYF. The CDR3 bases are TGTGCCAGCAGCCCTATCGCCGGACTAGCTGCAGATACGCAGTATTTT.

The chain recombines TRBV10-3 with TRBJ2-4, with 7 bases aligning to TRBD1. CDR1 ENHRY and CDR2 SYGVKD come from the germline V gene. Trimming at V came to 10 bases and at J to 8 bases, leaving 14 bases not matched to a gene. The CDR3 totals 14 residues. The CDR3 sequence is CATGDSGEGDIQYF. The CDR3 DNA follows: TGTGCCACCGGGGACAGTGGAGAGGGGGACATTCAGTACTTC.

Remarks on this clonotype: The junction does not match germline at one end; this may be a read error. This chain connects TRBV10-3 to TRBJ2-1; D might be TRBD1 or TRBD2, each matching 6 bases. Germline V gene lookup returns CDR1 ENHRY and CDR2 SYGVKD. The CDR3 runs to 18 residues. CDR3 loop: CAISDFEVVRGERNKQFF. The CDR3, as DNA: TGTGCCATCAGTGATTTCGAGGTTGTAAGGGGGGAGCGCAATAAGCAGTTCTTC.

V gene TRBV28 combines with J gene TRBJ2-6; D gene unclear. The CDR3 is 14 residues long. Germline CDR1 MDHEN, CDR2 SYDVKM. V lost 8 bases and J 4 bases, leaving 12 bases between the germline ends. CDR3 in amino acids: CASRIDRGANVLTF. CDR3 nucleotides: TGTGCCAGCCGGATCGATCGGGGGGCCAACGTCCTGACTTTC. The full variable domain, with the rest looked up from reference TRBV28 and TRBJ2-6, is DVKVTQSSRYLVKRTGEKVFLECVQDMDHENMFWYRQDPGLGLRLIYFSYDVKMKEKGDIPEGYSVSREKKERFSLILESASTNQTSMYLCASRIDRGANVLTFGAGSRLTVL.

The V call is TRBV5-1, the J call TRBJ2-5; D remains ambiguous. CDR3 length equals 15 residues. V lost 0 bases and J 5 bases, leaving 14 bases between the germline ends. The germline V gene has CDR1 SGHRS and CDR2 YFSETQ. CDR3: CASSLALTDSETQYF. The CDR3 DNA reads as TGCGCCAGCAGCTTGGCCTTGACTGATTCGGAGACCCAGTACTTC.